This TCR beta chain was sequenced for a study of OX40 agonist ivuxolimab in advanced cancers. Background on the study: Eligibility rules accepted prior anti-PD-1, anti-PD-L1 or anti-CTLA-4 therapy, and over 30% had some.

This clone has only one observation. The CDR3 totals 13 residues. Trimming removed 3 bases at V and 8 bases at J, with 10 bases between. The germline V gene encodes CDR1 KGHSH and CDR2 LQKENI. Profiled with immunoSEQ multiplex PCR; TCRdb holds only in-frame clones, not every one. The sample consists of about 82,000 clones, around 90% of them appearing once. V gene TRBV18 combines with J gene TRBJ1-4, with a tentative D call TRBD1 (5 bases). The source was CD4+ or CD8+ T cells sorted from blood, collected in a trial of the OX40 agonist ivuxolimab. The sequence was obtained from an adult with an advanced solid tumor such as melanoma, head and neck, liver or kidney cancer. The DNA for the CDR3 is TGTGCCAGCTCACCCCTAGAGGGGGAAAAACTGTTTTTT. This gives the protein CASSPLEGEKLFF.